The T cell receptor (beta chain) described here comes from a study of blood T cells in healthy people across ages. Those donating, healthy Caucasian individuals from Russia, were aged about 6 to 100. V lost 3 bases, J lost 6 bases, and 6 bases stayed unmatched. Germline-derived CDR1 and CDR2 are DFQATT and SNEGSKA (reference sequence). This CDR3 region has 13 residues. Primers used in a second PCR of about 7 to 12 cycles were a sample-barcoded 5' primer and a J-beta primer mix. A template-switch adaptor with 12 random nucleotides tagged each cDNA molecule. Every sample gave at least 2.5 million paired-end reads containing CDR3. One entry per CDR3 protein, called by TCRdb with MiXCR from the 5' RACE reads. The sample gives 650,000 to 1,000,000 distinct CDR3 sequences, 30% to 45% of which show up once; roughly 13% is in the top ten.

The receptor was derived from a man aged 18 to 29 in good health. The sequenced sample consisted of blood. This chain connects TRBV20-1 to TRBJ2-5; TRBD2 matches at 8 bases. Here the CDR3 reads CSASPAGEQTQYF. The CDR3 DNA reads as TGCAGTGCTAGCCCAGCGGGGGAACAGACCCAGTACTTC.